These 22 T cell receptor beta chains were sequenced from one sample in a study of Graves' ophthalmopathy and Graves' hyperthyroidism. Amplification targeted the TCR beta CDR3 regions, with RNA transcripts as the source material. In the first round, RT-PCR was carried out with HTBI primers, and a multiplex PCR formed the second round. TCRdb re-called the multiplex PCR reads through MiXCR, storing one row per CDR3 protein. Of about 740,000 distinct CDR3 sequences detected, 35% to 50% appear once; the ten largest clones hold approximately 43%. The sample was peripheral blood. The receptors shown here come from an adult man with Graves' ophthalmopathy.

Of note for this clonotype: This sequence may be a read error, since a much larger clone differs from it by one base. The chain employs TRBV20-1 and TRBJ2-2; a weak D match, TRBD1 (6 bases). Germline V gene data show CDR1 as DFQATT and CDR2 as SNEGSKA (reference sequence). CDR3 size: 13 residues. The CDR3 sequence: CSASQDRTGEQFF. The CDR3 DNA follows: TGCAGTGCTAGTCAGGACAGAACCGGGGAGCAGTTTTTT.

On this clonotype itself: This may come from a read error, since a much larger clone is one base off. The chain links TRBV10-3 to TRBJ1-6; D gene uncertain. This CDR3 contains 12 residues. The germline V and J ends were trimmed by 5 bases and 8 bases, with 7 bases remaining between them. Per germline, CDR1 ENHRY and CDR2 SYGVKD. The CDR3 nucleotides read TGTGCCATCAGTCAACCTGATTCACCCCTCCACTTT. Amino acids: CAISQPDSPLHF.

This clonotype was recorded many times. This chain uses TRBV19 with TRBJ1-5, with 10 positions matching TRBD1. J lost 9 bases, V lost 5 bases, and 7 bases had no gene match. The CDR3 totals 14 residues. Germline-derived CDR1 and CDR2 are LNHDA and SQIVND (reference sequence). The chain's CDR3 is CASSPGQGLWPQHF. The CDR3 DNA sequence: TGTGCCAGTAGTCCGGGACAGGGGTTGTGGCCCCAGCATTTT.

This clonotype is a singleton in its sample. The final CDR3 position lacks the conserved phenylalanine or tryptophan, pointing to a likely read error. Because the CDR3's place on the DNA is in doubt, the DNA is left out and the CDR3 is given as listed by TCRdb. The V gene is TRBV10-3, the J gene TRBJ2-6; TRBD2 was called by the table and not checked on the DNA. Germline V gene data show CDR1 as ENHRY and CDR2 as SYGVKD. 10 amino acids form the CDR3, both terminal residues included. The CDR3 loop reads CASSLRDLNT.

The rearrangement uses TRBV6-5 and TRBJ2-7, with 10 bases aligning to TRBD2. CDR1 is MNHEY and CDR2 is SVGAGI in the germline V gene. The CDR3 spans 20 residues. The junction had 29 bases not matched to a gene; V was cut back by 10 bases and J by 5 bases. Written as DNA, the CDR3 is TGTGCCAACAACCGCTCGTATGAACTAGCGGGGAGCCGAGAAGGGAACGAGCAGTACTTC. Encoded protein: CANNRSYELAGSREGNEQYF.

The rearrangement links TRBV6-6 to TRBJ2-5; D remains unclear. The CDR3 consists of 14 residues. CDR1 MNHNY and CDR2 SVGAGI come from the germline V gene (reference sequence). With 4 bases removed from V and 5 bases from J, the gap between germline ends came to 14 bases. DNA for the CDR3: TGTGCCAGCAGTTTCTCCTTGGGGTCGGAGACCCAGTACTTC. Its protein product is CASSFSLGSETQYF.

A word on this clonotype: A much bigger clone sits one base away, suggesting this may be a read error. The CDR3 carries no conserved terminal phenylalanine or tryptophan, so it likely arises from a read error. The rearrangement joins TRBV2 to TRBJ1-1; 9 bases map to TRBD1. V lost 6 bases, J lost 1 base, and 3 bases stayed unmatched. The CDR3 is 14 amino acids. CDR1 and CDR2 (germline): SNHLY, FYNNEI. CDR3 protein: CASSVDRGNTEAFL. CDR3 nucleotide sequence: TGTGCCAGCAGCGTGGACAGGGGGAACACTGAAGCTTTCCTT.

The chain couples TRBV7-6 to TRBJ2-7; D gene ambiguous. V lost 1 base to trimming and J lost 2 bases, with 9 bases between them. The CDR3 length is 14 residues. Germline V lookup: CDR1 SGHVS, CDR2 FNYEAQ. CDR3 nucleotide sequence: TGTGCCAGCAGCTTAGAAGGGAAACCCTACGAGCAGTACTTC. This translates into CASSLEGKPYEQYF.

The chain couples TRBV7-9 to TRBJ1-4; 8 bases map to TRBD1. Per germline, CDR1 SEHNR and CDR2 FQNEAQ (reference sequence). The ends lost 5 bases at V and 8 bases at J; junction bases unmatched: 4. CDR3 length equals 13 residues. The CDR3 DNA follows: TGTGCCAGCAGCCCCTACAGGGGGGAAAAACTGTTTTTT. It yields the protein CASSPYRGEKLFF.

Ten or more counts support this clonotype. The J gene is TRBJ1-4, the V gene TRBV15; tentative D call: TRBD1 (5 bases). The V end was cut by 4 bases, the J end by 7 bases, with 13 bases between. This CDR3 is 14 amino acids long. Germline values: CDR1 LNHNV, CDR2 YYDKDF (reference sequence). CDR3 amino acids: CATSTGKYREKLFF. The DNA of the CDR3 is TGTGCCACCAGCACAGGGAAGTATCGTGAAAAACTGTTTTTT.

The gene calls are TRBV20-1 and TRBJ2-2; TRBD2 is a possible D gene (6 bases). V dropped 0 bases and J dropped 0 bases, with 14 bases sitting between them. CDR1 is DFQATT and CDR2 is SNEGSKA in the germline V gene (reference sequence). The CDR3 consists of 17 residues. CDR3 in amino acids: CSARDRSSASNTGELFF. The DNA of the CDR3 is TGCAGTGCTAGAGATAGGTCTAGCGCATCGAACACCGGGGAGCTGTTTTTT.

This clonotype was counted only a few times. The V gene is TRBV5-6, the J gene TRBJ2-7; tentatively, D is TRBD2 (5 bases). CDR3 size: 11 residues. The V end lost 0 bases, the J end lost 11 bases, and 9 bases lay between the germline ends. Germline loops: CDR1 SGHDT, CDR2 YYEEEE. This chain's CDR3 is CASSLAGLEYF. As DNA, the CDR3 is TGTGCCAGCAGCTTGGCAGGACTGGAGTACTTC.

As concerns this clonotype: One end of the junction does not line up with germline, which may come from a read error. The chain uses TRBV6-5 and TRBJ1-1; D gene unclear. CDR3 length: 12 residues. Germline V CDR1 and CDR2: MNHEY, SVGAGI. The CDR3 nucleotides are TGTGCCAGCAGTCCCGGGAACACTGAAGCTTCCTTT. Protein sequence: CASSPGNTEASF.

V and J are TRBV19 and TRBJ2-5, with 7 bases identical to TRBD2. Per germline, CDR1 LNHDA and CDR2 SQIVND (reference sequence). This CDR3 comprises 14 residues. J lost 5 bases, V lost 6 bases, and 9 bases had no gene match. The CDR3 DNA is TGTGCCAGTAGATCAACTAGCGTATCGGAGACCCAGTACTTC. Translated: CASRSTSVSETQYF.

In its sample, this clonotype was seen many times. The CDR3 DNA sequence: TGCAGCGCCTCGATCAGGGGGCGATCTGAAGCTTTCTTT. It codes for CSASIRGRSEAFF. The rearrangement links TRBV29-1 to TRBJ1-1; the match to TRBD1 covers 8 bases. V was clipped by 7 bases and J by 6 bases; unmatched bases: 10. The germline CDR1 and CDR2 sequences are SQVTM and ANQGSEA. CDR3 length: 13 amino acids.

Note on this clonotype: One end of the junction does not line up with germline, which may come from a read error. V usage is TRBV4-1 and J usage is TRBJ2-5; D uncertain. Germline V gene lookup returns CDR1 MGHRA and CDR2 YSYEKL. This CDR3 contains 14 residues. The CDR3 region is CASSRGLVQETQCF. DNA of the CDR3: TGCGCCAGCAGCCGGGGTTTAGTCCAAGAGACCCAGTGCTTC.

This clonotype showed up many times. The gene calls are TRBV7-2 and TRBJ2-5, with a tentative D call TRBD1 (6 bases). V dropped 4 bases and J dropped 5 bases, with 14 bases sitting between them. The V gene's germline CDR1 is SGHTA and CDR2 FQGNSA. This CDR3 spans 14 amino acids. The CDR3 region has the DNA TGTGCCAGCAGCTGGACAGCAAGGGAGGAGACCCAGTACTTC. It translates to CASSWTAREETQYF. Full variable domain (outside the CDR3, taken from reference TRBV7-2 and TRBJ2-5): GAGVSQSPSNKVTEKGKDVELRCDPISGHTALYWYRQSLGQGLEFLIYFQGNSAPDKSGLPSDRFSAERTGGSVSTLTIQRTQQEDSAVYLCASSWTAREETQYFGPGTRLLVL.

This clonotype was picked up a small number of times. This sequence joins TRBV6-6 and TRBJ1-4; TRBD1 might be the D (6 bases). CDR3 length: 12 residues. Germline V gene sequence: CDR1 MNHNY, CDR2 SVGAGI (reference sequence). V was trimmed by 8 bases and J by 10 bases, leaving 14 bases between them. The CDR3 protein is CASQTGSSKLFF. The CDR3 DNA reads TGTGCCAGCCAGACAGGTTCTTCAAAACTGTTTTTT.

The chain employs TRBV12-3 or TRBV12-4 and TRBJ1-1; D might be TRBD1 (6 bases). This CDR3 has 16 amino acids. Trimming removed 6 bases at V and 3 bases at J, with 20 bases between. As DNA, the CDR3 is TGTGCCAGCAGCCCACCCGCGACAGGATTACACACTGAAGCTTTCTTT. It translates to CASSPPATGLHTEAFF.

This clonotype was counted a single time. This CDR3 reads CASSLPGTVEQYF. Written as DNA, the CDR3 is TGTGCCAGCAGCCTCCCCGGGACAGTCGAGCAGTACTTC. The gene calls are TRBV14 and TRBJ2-7; 7 nucleotides agree with TRBD1. Trimming cost V 4 bases and J 6 bases; bases outside gene matches: 6. There are 13 residues in the CDR3. The germline V gene encodes CDR1 SGHDN and CDR2 FVKESK.

The chain couples TRBV9 to TRBJ1-3; D uncertain. Germline assignment: CDR1 SGDLS and CDR2 YYNGEE. CDR3 length equals 15 residues. V lost 0 bases, J lost 0 bases, and 7 bases lay in between. The CDR3 nucleotides are TGTGCCAGCAGCGTAGGGAAGGACTCTGGAAACACCATATATTTT. Encoded protein: CASSVGKDSGNTIYF.

This chain joins TRBV2 and TRBJ2-2, with 14 bases that match TRBD2. Germline-derived CDR1 and CDR2 are SNHLY and FYNNEI. The CDR3 has 18 residues. The trim removed 4 bases at V and 0 bases at J, leaving 4 bases unmatched. The CDR3 here is CASSGRLAGGTNTGELFF. The CDR3 nucleotides are TGTGCCAGCAGTGGACGACTAGCGGGAGGGACGAACACCGGGGAGCTGTTTTTT.